This T cell receptor (beta chain) was observed in a study of CD8 T cells in ankylosing spondylitis. Findings and caveats of the study: Characteristic of ankylosing spondylitis blood, it appeared, was a TCR beta motif comprising eight highly homologous variants.

As to this clonotype: The antigen remains undetermined.

TCRdb re-called the 5' RACE reads through MiXCR, storing one row per CDR3 protein. Of about 540,000 distinct CDR3 sequences listed, roughly 13% are singletons. Germline V gene sequence: CDR1 SQVTM, CDR2 ANQGSEA. Trimming removed 6 bases at V and 7 bases at J, with 16 bases between. The CDR3 has 12 amino acids. Specimen: blood, either unsorted or a sorted T cell fraction (not recorded which). The chain links TRBV29-1 to TRBJ2-7; D uncertain. The sequence derives from a male donor with ankylosing spondylitis. CDR3 sequence reads: CSVNGPNAEQYF. In nucleotides, the CDR3 is TGCAGCGTCAACGGCCCCAACGCGGAGCAGTACTTC.